These T cell receptor beta chains were read from a single sample in a study of identical twins. TCRdb re-analysed the 5' RACE reads in MiXCR, keeping a single row per CDR3 protein. This sample yields over 550,000 distinct CDR3 sequences, of which 7.1% are seen a single time; less than 2% belongs to the top ten. The same specimen was also included in a second study, on yellow fever vaccine responses in identical twins.

Material for sequencing was PBMCs. These receptors were obtained from a woman aged 18 to 35 in good health. Both conserved end residues are part of each CDR3. Each record gives: CDR3 DNA, CDR3 protein, J gene, clone size, D gene, V gene. A D gene is named only where the DNA matches it firmly. Clone sizes are given selectively: once, few, many, or a class where the clone is expanded.

CDR3 DNA: TGCAGTGCTAGAGGCATCGGACACGGGGACTACGAGCAGTACTTC; CDR3 protein: CSARGIGHGDYEQYF; J gene: TRBJ2-7; clone size: many; D gene: -; V gene: TRBV20-1
CDR3 DNA: TGCAGTGCTAGTGTGGGGGCCTCAGGGCTCTCCCTCCACTTT; CDR3 protein: CSASVGASGLSLHF; J gene: TRBJ1-6; clone size: few; D gene: -; V gene: TRBV20-1
CDR3 DNA: TGTGCCAGCAGTTTTCAAGTTAGCAATCAGCCCCAGCATTTT; CDR3 protein: CASSFQVSNQPQHF; J gene: TRBJ1-5; clone size: few; D gene: -; V gene: TRBV12-3/TRBV12-4
CDR3 DNA: TGCAGTGCTAGACCCCGACTAGCGGGAGGCTTGGCCAATGAGCAGTTCTTC; CDR3 protein: CSARPRLAGGLANEQFF; J gene: TRBJ2-1; clone size: -; D gene: TRBD2; V gene: TRBV20-1
CDR3 DNA: TGTGCCAGCAGTGGGGTTGGCTATGGCTACACCTTC; CDR3 protein: CASSGVGYGYTF; J gene: TRBJ1-2; clone size: few; D gene: -; V gene: TRBV2
CDR3 DNA: TGTGCCAGCAGTATACAGGGGGCAAACACTGAAGCTTTCTTT; CDR3 protein: CASSIQGANTEAFF; J gene: TRBJ1-1; clone size: many; D gene: TRBD1; V gene: TRBV27
CDR3 DNA: TGTGCCAGCAGGGGGACAGGTTCCAAAAACATTCAGTACTTC; CDR3 protein: CASRGTGSKNIQYF; J gene: TRBJ2-4; clone size: few; D gene: TRBD1; V gene: TRBV2
CDR3 DNA: TGTGCCAGCAGCTTAGGAGCGGGAGGCCCACCCTACGAGCAGTACTTC; CDR3 protein: CASSLGAGGPPYEQYF; J gene: TRBJ2-7; clone size: few; D gene: TRBD2; V gene: TRBV7-9
CDR3 DNA: TGTGCCAGCACGACGACAGGGGTTGCCACTGAAGCTTTCTTT; CDR3 protein: CASTTTGVATEAFF; J gene: TRBJ1-1; clone size: -; D gene: TRBD1; V gene: TRBV3-1
CDR3 DNA: TGCAGCGTTGATCGGACACCCAATGAGCAGTTCTTC; CDR3 protein: CSVDRTPNEQFF; J gene: TRBJ2-1; clone size: many; D gene: -; V gene: TRBV29-1
CDR3 DNA: TGTGCCAGCAGTCCCCCGGGACTAATCTGGGTGGGGGAGCAGTTCTTC; CDR3 protein: CASSPPGLIWVGEQFF; J gene: TRBJ2-1; clone size: many; D gene: TRBD2; V gene: TRBV12-3/TRBV12-4
CDR3 DNA: TGCAGCGTTGAAGGGAGAACAGGGTCGTTCACTGAAGCTTTCTTT; CDR3 protein: CSVEGRTGSFTEAFF; J gene: TRBJ1-1; clone size: -; D gene: -; V gene: TRBV29-1
CDR3 DNA: TGTGCCAGCAGCGCCGAGACCCGAGATACGCAGTATTTT; CDR3 protein: CASSAETRDTQYF; J gene: TRBJ2-3; clone size: few; D gene: -; V gene: TRBV3-1
CDR3 DNA: TGTGCCAGCAGCTTGGCGCGGACGAACACCGGGGAGCTGTTTTTT; CDR3 protein: CASSLARTNTGELFF; J gene: TRBJ2-2; clone size: few; D gene: -; V gene: TRBV5-5
CDR3 DNA: TGCAGTGCTCACCGGACAGCTAACTATGGCTACACCTTC; CDR3 protein: CSAHRTANYGYTF; J gene: TRBJ1-2; clone size: few; D gene: -; V gene: TRBV20-1
CDR3 DNA: TGTGCCAGCAGTCAGGGGGACAGGGACGAGCAGTACTTC; CDR3 protein: CASSQGDRDEQYF; J gene: TRBJ2-7; clone size: few; D gene: TRBD1; V gene: TRBV28
CDR3 DNA: TGTGCCCCCCGGGGGGATGAGCAGTTCTTC; CDR3 protein: CAPRGDEQFF; J gene: TRBJ2-1; clone size: -; D gene: TRBD2; V gene: TRBV2
CDR3 DNA: TGTGCCAGCAGCCAACCTAGACTAGCGGGAGGATGGCGAAATGAGCAGTTCTTC; CDR3 protein: CASSQPRLAGGWRNEQFF; J gene: TRBJ2-1; clone size: many; D gene: TRBD2; V gene: TRBV3-1
CDR3 DNA: TGCGCCAGCAGCGCCGTGACAGGCCCACAAGGCTACACCTTC; CDR3 protein: CASSAVTGPQGYTF; J gene: TRBJ1-2; clone size: -; D gene: -; V gene: TRBV5-1
CDR3 DNA: TGTGCCAGCAGGGTTATAGGTTCACCCCTCCACTTT; CDR3 protein: CASRVIGSPLHF; J gene: TRBJ1-6; clone size: many; D gene: -; V gene: TRBV28
CDR3 DNA: TGTGCCAGCGGTGGACAGTTTAGCAATCAGCCCCAGCATTTT; CDR3 protein: CASGGQFSNQPQHF; J gene: TRBJ1-5; clone size: -; D gene: -; V gene: TRBV2
CDR3 DNA: TGTGCCAGCAGTTTGAGAATAGGGGGCGGGGATGAGCAGTTCTTC; CDR3 protein: CASSLRIGGGDEQFF; J gene: TRBJ2-1; clone size: -; D gene: -; V gene: TRBV12-3/TRBV12-4
CDR3 DNA: TGTGCCAGCAGTTACTTGTGGCAGGCTAGTGGGAACACTGAAGCTTTCTTT; CDR3 protein: CASSYLWQASGNTEAFF; J gene: TRBJ1-1; clone size: many; D gene: -; V gene: TRBV6-5
CDR3 DNA: TGTGCCAGCAGTGAAGGGACAGGGAGAGGTACTGAAGCTTTCTTT; CDR3 protein: CASSEGTGRGTEAFF; J gene: TRBJ1-1; clone size: -; D gene: TRBD1; V gene: TRBV2
CDR3 DNA: TGTGCCATCAGTGAGTTTGGAGGGGGGCAGCCCCAGCATTTT; CDR3 protein: CAISEFGGGQPQHF; J gene: TRBJ1-5; clone size: -; D gene: -; V gene: TRBV10-3
CDR3 DNA: TGTGCCAGTAGTATAGATCTCCTGGCTGGGGGCGATGAGCAGTTCTTC; CDR3 protein: CASSIDLLAGGDEQFF; J gene: TRBJ2-1; clone size: -; D gene: -; V gene: TRBV19
CDR3 DNA: TGTACCTGCAGTTTAGATCCCACCTTGAGGGCTGGCACAGATACGCAGTATTTT; CDR3 protein: CTCSLDPTLRAGTDTQYF; J gene: TRBJ2-3; clone size: -; D gene: -; V gene: TRBV12-3/TRBV12-4